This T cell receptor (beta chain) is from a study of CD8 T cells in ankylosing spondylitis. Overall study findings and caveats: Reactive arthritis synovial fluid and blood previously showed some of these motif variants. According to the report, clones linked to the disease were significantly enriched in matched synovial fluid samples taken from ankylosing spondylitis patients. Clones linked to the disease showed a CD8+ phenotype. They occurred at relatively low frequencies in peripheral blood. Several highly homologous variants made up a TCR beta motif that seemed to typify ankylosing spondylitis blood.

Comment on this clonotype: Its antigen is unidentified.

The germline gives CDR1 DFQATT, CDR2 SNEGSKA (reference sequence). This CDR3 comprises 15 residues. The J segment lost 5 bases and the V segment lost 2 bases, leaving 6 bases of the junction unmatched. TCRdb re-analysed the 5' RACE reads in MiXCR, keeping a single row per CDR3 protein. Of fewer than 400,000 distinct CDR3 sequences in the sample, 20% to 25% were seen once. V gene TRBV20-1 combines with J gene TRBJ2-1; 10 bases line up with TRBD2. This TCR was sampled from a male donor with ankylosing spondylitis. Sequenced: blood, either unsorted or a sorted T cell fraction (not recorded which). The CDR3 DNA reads TGCAGTGCTAGACCGTTAGCGGGAGGTCACAATGAGCAGTTCTTC. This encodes CSARPLAGGHNEQFF.